The clone carrying this TCR beta chain appeared a single time. Its specificity is not known. This table comes from immunoSEQ multiplex PCR, and its TCRdb copy is limited to in-frame clones, with some not included. The table lists tens of thousands of clones, approximately 86% of them singletons. The CDR3 sequence is 15 residues long. Germline assignment: CDR1 LNHNV and CDR2 YYDKDF (reference sequence). V lost 0 bases, J lost 6 bases, and 15 bases lay in between. The data originate from a study of T cells in localized non-small cell lung cancer. Overall study results and limits: A median of roughly 52 of the top 100 tumor clones appeared in adjacent lung, which was paired and uninvolved. Only one tumor region was sequenced, so heterogeneity remains possible. A raised T cell density in blood coincided with lengthier overall survival.

This chain joins TRBV15 and TRBJ2-7, with D maybe TRBD1 (6 bases). The TCR comes from a man aged 18 to 50 with stage I lung adenocarcinoma. Here the sequenced sample was peripheral blood, taken before any cancer treatment. The CDR3 DNA follows: TGTGCCACCAGCAGAGATGGGATTACAGGGATCGAGCAGTACTTC. It encodes CATSRDGITGIEQYF.